The clone carrying this T cell receptor (beta chain) occurred a few times. Profiling relied on immunoSEQ multiplex PCR, and the TCRdb table lists in-frame clones only, not all of them. The data show 20,000 to 25,000 clones, 65% to 80% seen once. The data belong to a study of cytotoxic CD8 clonotypes in ibrutinib-treated CLL. Whole-study context: The study included approximately 12 relapsed/refractory and more than 14 treatment-naive patients; roughly 17 had IGHV unmutated disease. Partial responders approximately 25, complete 2; some 12 progressed and around 15 stayed in remission by median around 68 months.

This TCR was recovered from a human donor with chronic lymphocytic leukemia. The sample was PBMCs, taken after 12 months of ibrutinib treatment.

The CDR3 sequence: CASSLKGENYGYTF. The CDR3 region has the DNA TGCGCCAGCAGCCTGAAAGGGGAAAACTATGGCTACACCTTC. V is TRBV4-1 and J is TRBJ1-2; possible D gene TRBD1, 5 bases. Germline assignment: CDR1 MGHRA and CDR2 YSYEKL. The CDR3 length is 14 residues. Trimming cost V 4 bases and J 2 bases, with 11 bases left between them.